Below are 27 T cell receptor beta chains sequenced from a single sample in a study of technical replicates of blood from several donors. Data came from immunoSEQ multiplex PCR; TCRdb stores just in-frame clones and leaves some out. This sample has about 70,000 clones, with approximately 98% found just once. Sequenced input: T cells isolated from PBMCs. The receptors originated from a human donor in good health.

The chain has TRBV30 and TRBJ2-1; 13 bases fit TRBD2. The V segment lost 4 bases and the J segment 9 bases; nucleotides outside the gene matches: 6. This CDR3 region has 14 residues. CDR1 and CDR2 from the germline V gene are GTSNPN and SVGIG (reference sequence). The CDR3 nucleotides are TGTGCCTGGACCCCATGGACTAGCGGGGGTGAGCAGTTCTTC. As protein: CAWTPWTSGGEQFF. Complete variable domain (other parts from reference TRBV30 and TRBJ2-1): SQTIHQWPATLVQPVGSPLSLECTVEGTSNPNLYWYRQAAGRGLQLLFYSVGIGQISSEVPQNLSASRPQDRQFILSSKKLLLSDSGFYLCAWTPWTSGGEQFFGPGTRLTVL.

The rearrangement links TRBV7-7 to TRBJ2-7; D is undetermined. The CDR3 consists of 12 residues. V shed 11 bases and J shed 2 bases, with 13 bases lying between them. CDR1 and CDR2 from the germline V gene are SSHAT and FNYEAQ (reference sequence). CDR3 nucleotides: TGTGCCCCCACATCACACGCCTACGAGCAGTACTTC. It is translated as CAPTSHAYEQYF.

V usage is TRBV27 and J usage is TRBJ2-7, with D possibly being TRBD2 (5 bases). The germline gives CDR1 MNHEY, CDR2 SMNVEV (reference sequence). V was cut by 6 bases and J by 3 bases, with 15 bases left in between. This CDR3 is built from 14 residues. CDR3 amino acids: CASSLNGVNYEQYF. For the CDR3, the DNA is TGTGCCAGCAGCCTTAACGGGGTGAACTACGAGCAGTACTTC.

The V and J genes are TRBV19 and TRBJ1-4; D gene uncertain. The V gene's germline CDR1 is LNHDA and CDR2 SQIVND (reference sequence). V lost 7 bases, J lost 6 bases, and 6 bases lay in between. The CDR3 runs 11 residues. CDR3 residues: CASTLHEKLFF. The CDR3 DNA reads TGTGCCAGTACCCTACATGAAAAACTGTTTTTT. Full variable domain (remainder filled in from reference TRBV19 and TRBJ1-4): DGGITQSPKYLFRKEGQNVTLSCEQNLNHDAMYWYRQDPGQGLRLIYYSQIVNDFQKGDIAEGYSVSREKKESFPLTVTSAQKNPTAFYLCASTLHEKLFFGSGTQLSVL.

The rearrangement joins TRBV15 to TRBJ1-1; D may be TRBD1 (5 bases). CDR1 and CDR2 (germline): LNHNV, YYDKDF (reference sequence). The CDR3 length is 15 residues. V was shortened by 0 bases and J by 2 bases, with 10 bases between the two germline ends. As DNA, the CDR3 is TGTGCCACCAGCAGAGATAGGGGCTCAAACACTGAAGCTTTCTTT. Translation: CATSRDRGSNTEAFF.

The rearrangement links TRBV11-2 to TRBJ2-7; TRBD2 agrees at 7 bases. J lost 0 bases, V lost 5 bases, and 7 bases had no gene match. Germline V gives CDR1 SGHAT, CDR2 FQNNGV. The CDR3 totals 15 residues. CDR3 in amino acids: CASSPGLRSSYEQYF. In nucleotides, the CDR3 is TGTGCCAGCAGCCCGGGACTAAGGAGCTCCTACGAGCAGTACTTC.

This chain connects TRBV27 to TRBJ1-5; no firm D call. From germline, CDR1 is MNHEY and CDR2 SMNVEV (reference sequence). The CDR3 length is 16 residues. The germline V and J ends were trimmed by 4 bases and 4 bases, with 17 bases remaining between them. The CDR3 protein is CASSSSAGNLNQPQHF. In DNA form, the CDR3 reads TGTGCCAGCAGTTCGTCGGCCGGGAACTTAAATCAGCCCCAGCATTTT.

V usage is TRBV19 and J usage is TRBJ1-5, with a tentative D call TRBD1 (6 bases). CDR1 and CDR2 from the germline V gene are LNHDA and SQIVND (reference sequence). Trimming removed 6 bases at V and 5 bases at J, with 11 bases between. The CDR3 contains 13 residues. CDR3 sequence (DNA): TGTGCCAGTAGGGGACACCGGGATCAGCCCCAGCATTTT. Its translation: CASRGHRDQPQHF.

The chain uses TRBV6-1 and TRBJ1-5, with D unclear. The CDR3 is made up of 15 amino acids. V was pared by 6 bases and J by 3 bases, with 15 bases between. Germline-derived CDR1 and CDR2 are MNHNS and SASEGT. This CDR3 reads CASRLLDRYNQPQHF. The CDR3 nucleotides read TGTGCCAGCAGGCTACTAGACCGCTACAATCAGCCCCAGCATTTT.

The chain employs TRBV5-5 and TRBJ1-2; tentative D call: TRBD1 (6 bases). The CDR3 consists of 12 residues. The V gene lost 1 base and the J gene lost 5 bases, with 6 bases spanning the gap. CDR1 and CDR2 (germline): SGHKS, YYEKEE (reference sequence). As DNA, the CDR3 is TGTGCCAGCAGCTTGACAGGGTATGGCTACACCTTC. It translates to CASSLTGYGYTF.

This sequence joins TRBV6-6 and TRBJ2-3; D remains unclear. Trimming pared 4 bases from V and 4 bases from J, leaving 6 bases between. CDR1 MNHNY and CDR2 SVGAGI come from the germline V gene (reference sequence). The CDR3 covers 12 residues. DNA for the CDR3: TGTGCCAGCAGTTCGAGCGCAGATACGCAGTATTTT. Translated, it gives CASSSSADTQYF.

The chain joins TRBV7-9 to TRBJ1-1; D might be TRBD1 (5 bases). This CDR3 spans 14 amino acids. V dropped 6 bases and J dropped 6 bases, with 17 bases sitting between them. CDR1 and CDR2 from the germline V gene are SEHNR and FQNEAQ (reference sequence). CDR3 sequence (DNA): TGTGCCAGCAGTTGGGGGGGACGGGAGGCTGAAGCTTTCTTT. Its translation: CASSWGGREAEAFF.

This chain links TRBV5-1 with TRBJ2-7, with TRBD1 as a possible D gene (5 bases). V was clipped by 0 bases and J by 1 base, with 20 bases between them. The germline CDR1 and CDR2 sequences are SGHRS and YFSETQ. The CDR3 has 18 amino acids. CDR3 in amino acids: CASSLAFDSRKRSYEQYF. CDR3 nucleotides: TGCGCCAGCAGCTTGGCCTTTGACAGCCGTAAGAGGTCCTACGAGCAGTACTTC.

The rearrangement links TRBV6-1 to TRBJ2-5; D is perhaps TRBD1 (6 bases). Germline V gene sequence: CDR1 MNHNS, CDR2 SASEGT. The CDR3 sequence is 15 residues long. V was cut by 8 bases and J by 2 bases, with 18 bases left in between. The CDR3 region is CASSRMRTEQETQYF. In DNA form, the CDR3 reads TGTGCCAGCTCTCGGATGAGGACAGAGCAAGAGACCCAGTACTTC.

Here the CDR3 reads CAIRNGNTGELFF. The CDR3 bases are TGTGCCATCAGGAACGGGAACACCGGGGAGCTGTTTTTT. The chain has TRBV10-3 and TRBJ2-2; D gene uncertain. The CDR3 contains 13 residues. The V end lost 6 bases, the J end lost 1 base, and 6 bases lay between the germline ends. Germline CDR1 and CDR2: ENHRY and SYGVKD.

The chain carries TRBV10-3 and TRBJ2-5; the match to TRBD1 covers 8 bases. The trim removed 2 bases at V and 4 bases at J, leaving 6 bases unmatched. The CDR3 has 15 residues. Germline V gives CDR1 ENHRY, CDR2 SYGVKD. The CDR3 DNA is TGTGCCATCAGTGAGCCGGCAGGGGGCGTAGAGACCCAGTACTTC. Encoded protein: CAISEPAGGVETQYF.

V usage is TRBV6-1 and J usage is TRBJ1-1; possibly TRBD1 for D (5 bases). V was cut by 2 bases and J by 3 bases, with 16 bases left in between. In germline, CDR1 is MNHNS, CDR2 SASEGT. The CDR3 has 16 residues. The CDR3 loop reads CASSEKGYTEHTEAFF. The CDR3 DNA reads TGTGCCAGCAGTGAAAAGGGGTACACAGAGCACACTGAAGCTTTCTTT.

V and J are TRBV5-1 and TRBJ1-2, with D maybe TRBD1 (5 bases). In germline, CDR1 is SGHRS, CDR2 YFSETQ. This CDR3 region has 16 residues. V shed 2 bases and J shed 8 bases, with 22 bases lying between them. Written as DNA, the CDR3 is TGCGCCAGCAGCTTCATGCCCGAGCAGGAGGGACGAGGCTACACCTTC. Residues: CASSFMPEQEGRGYTF.

This chain uses TRBV6-5 with TRBJ2-5, with TRBD2 matching 10 bases. With 7 bases clipped from V and 4 bases from J, the junction kept 3 bases outside the gene matches. The CDR3 has 13 amino acids. Germline V gene data show CDR1 as MNHEY and CDR2 as SVGAGI. In nucleotides, the CDR3 is TGTGCCAGCAAGGCTAGCGGGAGAGAGACCCAGTACTTC. This translates into CASKASGRETQYF.

This sequence joins TRBV29-1 and TRBJ2-3; TRBD2 matches 8 bases. Germline V gives CDR1 SQVTM, CDR2 ANQGSEA. Trimming at V came to 4 bases and at J to 1 base, leaving 1 base not matched to a gene. The CDR3 runs to 13 residues. The CDR3 here is CSVALAGTDTQYF. CDR3 DNA sequence: TGCAGCGTTGCACTAGCGGGCACAGATACGCAGTATTTT.

The chain has TRBV7-3 and TRBJ2-5; maybe TRBD2 (5 bases). Germline CDR1 SGHTA, CDR2 FQGTGA. The CDR3 length is 12 residues. The germline V and J ends were trimmed by 5 bases and 4 bases, with 8 bases remaining between them. CDR3 sequence reads: CASSQSGETQYF. The CDR3 DNA reads as TGTGCCAGCAGCCAGAGCGGAGAGACCCAGTACTTC.

V is TRBV6-5 and J is TRBJ1-1; D is unclear. Trimming cost V 2 bases and J 3 bases, with 13 bases left between them. Looked up from germline, CDR1 is MNHEY and CDR2 is SVGAGI. The CDR3 is 15 amino acids. The CDR3 here is CASSYGVGADTEAFF. CDR3 nucleotide sequence: TGTGCCAGCAGTTACGGTGTGGGCGCCGACACTGAAGCTTTCTTT.

V usage is TRBV19 and J usage is TRBJ2-2, with TRBD2 as a possible D gene (7 bases). CDR3 size: 14 residues. CDR1 and CDR2 (germline): LNHDA, SQIVND (reference sequence). Trimming pared 10 bases from V and 7 bases from J, leaving 19 bases between. The CDR3 DNA follows: TGTGCCACCACCGGGGGGCGGGGGATCGGGGAGCTGTTTTTT. The encoded protein is CATTGGRGIGELFF.

The chain joins TRBV7-9 to TRBJ2-1; 7 nucleotides align to TRBD2. Germline CDR1 SEHNR, CDR2 FQNEAQ (reference sequence). This CDR3 is built from 15 residues. V lost 1 base to trimming and J lost 4 bases; unmatched junction nucleotides: 4. Here the CDR3 reads CASSLGAGEYNEQFF. Written as DNA, the CDR3 is TGTGCCAGCAGCTTAGGGGCGGGGGAATACAATGAGCAGTTCTTC.

The CDR3 is CASSLVRGEQFF. In DNA, the CDR3 is TGTGCCAGCAGCTTGGTCCGAGGCGAGCAGTTCTTC. The chain has TRBV7-2 and TRBJ2-1; the D is unclear. The germline V gene encodes CDR1 SGHTA and CDR2 FQGNSA. Trimming stripped 3 bases from V and 10 bases from J, with 10 bases between. The CDR3 extends over 12 amino acids. Together with reference TRBV7-2 and TRBJ2-1, the CDR3 gives the full variable domain: GAGVSQSPSNKVTEKGKDVELRCDPISGHTALYWYRQSLGQGLEFLIYFQGNSAPDKSGLPSDRFSAERTGGSVSTLTIQRTQQEDSAVYLCASSLVRGEQFFGPGTRLTVL.

V gene TRBV14 combines with J gene TRBJ1-1; no reliable D call. Trimming pared 5 bases from V and 2 bases from J, leaving 18 bases between. Germline lookup yields CDR1 SGHDN and CDR2 FVKESK. CDR3 length: 16 residues. CDR3 in amino acids: CASSEAIQLFNTEAFF. The CDR3 DNA reads TGTGCCAGCAGCGAAGCTATTCAATTATTTAACACTGAAGCTTTCTTT. The complete variable domain, with remaining parts taken from reference TRBV14 and TRBJ1-1, reads EAGVTQFPSHSVIEKGQTVTLRCDPISGHDNLYWYRRVMGKEIKFLLHFVKESKQDESGMPNNRFLAERTGGTYSTLKVQPAELEDSGVYFCASSEAIQLFNTEAFFGQGTRLTVV.

The chain joins TRBV7-8 to TRBJ1-2; the D is unclear. V lost 3 bases to trimming and J lost 8 bases, with 13 bases between them. CDR1 is SGHVS, CDR2 FQNEAQ, per germline. This CDR3 has 13 amino acids. The CDR3 bases are TGTGCCAGCAGCTTTAAGCCCGCTAAGGGCTACACCTTC. Amino acid sequence: CASSFKPAKGYTF.